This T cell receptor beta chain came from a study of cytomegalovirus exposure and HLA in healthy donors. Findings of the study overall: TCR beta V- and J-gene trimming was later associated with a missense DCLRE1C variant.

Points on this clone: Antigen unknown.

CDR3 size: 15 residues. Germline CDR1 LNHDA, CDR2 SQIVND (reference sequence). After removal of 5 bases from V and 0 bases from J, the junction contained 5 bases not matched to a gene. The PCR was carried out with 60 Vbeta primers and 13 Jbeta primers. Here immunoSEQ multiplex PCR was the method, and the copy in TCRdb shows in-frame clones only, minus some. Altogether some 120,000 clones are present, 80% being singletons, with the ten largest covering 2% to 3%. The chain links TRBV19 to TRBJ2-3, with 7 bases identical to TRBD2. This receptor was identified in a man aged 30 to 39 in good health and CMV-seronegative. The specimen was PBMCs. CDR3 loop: CASSGERGSTDTQYF. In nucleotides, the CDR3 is TGTGCCAGTAGTGGGGAGCGGGGAAGCACAGATACGCAGTATTTT.